The next 32 T cell receptor beta chains were all read from a single sample in a study of response to subunit inactivated influenza vaccine. TCRdb called the RT-PCR reads again in MiXCR, with one record for every CDR3 protein. Of 500,000 to 750,000 distinct CDR3 sequences listed, 14% are singletons. The specimen comprised PBMCs from blood, sampled 12 days after vaccination. The receptors derive from a man in his fifties who received an inactivated influenza vaccine.

The J gene is TRBJ2-3, the V gene TRBV5-1; a possible D gene is TRBD1 (5 bases). CDR1 is SGHRS, CDR2 YFSETQ, per germline. This CDR3 is built from 15 residues. V was cut by 0 bases and J by 0 bases, with 8 bases left in between. CDR3: CASSLETVSTDTQYF. The CDR3 DNA reads TGCGCCAGCAGCTTGGAGACAGTCAGCACAGATACGCAGTATTTT.

V usage is TRBV6-2 or TRBV6-3 and J usage is TRBJ2-5, with TRBD2 matching 11 bases. Germline CDR1 is MNHEY and CDR2 is SVGEGT. V dropped 7 bases and J dropped 2; count of bases not matched to a gene: 12. CDR3 length: 17 residues. This CDR3 is CASTLRGTSGKQETQYF. In DNA, the CDR3 is TGTGCCAGCACCCTCAGAGGGACTAGCGGAAAACAAGAGACCCAGTACTTC.

This clonotype was detected a few times. V usage is TRBV6-2 or TRBV6-3 and J usage is TRBJ1-1; 12 bases fit TRBD1. V lost 6 bases and J lost 3; bases outside the gene matches: 11. Germline lookup yields CDR1 MNHEY and CDR2 SVGEGT. The CDR3 spans 17 residues. CDR3 nucleotides: TGTGCCAGCAGCTCCCGGGACAGGGGGCTCGTTTACACTGAAGCTTTCTTT. Encoded protein: CASSSRDRGLVYTEAFF.

V and J are TRBV3-1 and TRBJ2-5; the D is unclear. The CDR3 covers 15 residues. Germline assignment: CDR1 LGHDT and CDR2 YNNKEL (reference sequence). V was clipped by 3 bases and J by 1 base, with 12 bases between them. The CDR3, as DNA: TGTGCCAGCAGCCAGAGTTACCGACTCCAAGAGACCCAGTACTTC. Amino acids: CASSQSYRLQETQYF.

This clonotype has only a few counts. The chain carries TRBV12-3 or TRBV12-4 and TRBJ1-5, with 7 positions matching TRBD1. The trim removed 8 bases at V and 1 base at J, leaving 11 bases unmatched. CDR3 length: 16 amino acids. In nucleotides, the CDR3 is TGTGCCAGCTCGACAGGGAGCCCATGGAGCAATCAGCCCCAGCATTTT. It specifies CASSTGSPWSNQPQHF.

In nucleotides, the CDR3 is TGCGCCAGCAGCCAGACCCAGATCGTTCCCGGGGAGCTGTTTTTT. Its protein is CASSQTQIVPGELFF. The genes are TRBV4-3 and TRBJ2-2; D not certain. The CDR3 covers 15 residues. V lost 3 bases and J lost 6, with 14 bases in between. Germline lookup yields CDR1 LGHNA and CDR2 YSLEER.

This clonotype was counted ten times or more. The chain uses TRBV5-1 and TRBJ2-1, with 7 bases matching TRBD2. Trimming cost V 2 bases and J 1 base; bases outside gene matches: 3. Germline V gene lookup returns CDR1 SGHRS and CDR2 YFSETQ. This CDR3 has 15 amino acids. As DNA, the CDR3 is TGCGCCAGCAGCTTACGGGGGGAGTCCTACAATGAGCAGTTCTTC. It translates to CASSLRGESYNEQFF.

This clonotype has more than one count but fewer than ten. The gene calls are TRBV7-8 and TRBJ2-7; no clear D. V shed 1 base and J shed 4 bases, with 11 bases lying between them. Per germline, CDR1 SGHVS and CDR2 FQNEAQ. The CDR3 is 14 residues long. In DNA form, the CDR3 reads TGTGCCAGCAGCTTAGGAGTTAAGGGTTACGAGCAGTACTTC. As protein: CASSLGVKGYEQYF.

This chain joins TRBV27 and TRBJ2-7, with 8 bases that match TRBD1. The CDR3 length is 14 residues. J lost 6 bases, V lost 3 bases, and 7 bases had no gene match. CDR1 MNHEY and CDR2 SMNVEV come from the germline V gene (reference sequence). The CDR3, as DNA: TGTGCCAGCAGTTTGTTCAGGGGGCCTCCCGAGCAGTACTTC. Protein sequence: CASSLFRGPPEQYF.

CDR3 residues: CASGRTGELFF. In DNA, the CDR3 is TGTGCCAGCGGGAGGACCGGGGAGCTGTTTTTT. The J gene is TRBJ2-2, the V gene TRBV28; D perhaps matches TRBD2 (6 bases). The CDR3 runs to 11 residues. Germline values: CDR1 MDHEN, CDR2 SYDVKM. The V end was cut by 8 bases, the J end by 5 bases, with 6 bases between.

The chain uses TRBV6-1 and TRBJ2-3; D gene ambiguous. CDR1 is MNHNS and CDR2 is SASEGT in the germline V gene. The V end lost 6 bases, the J end lost 4 bases, and 14 bases lay between the germline ends. This CDR3 comprises 14 residues. The CDR3 DNA reads TGTGCCAGCAGGGGCGGCGGCCGCGCAGATACGCAGTATTTT. Its protein product is CASRGGGRADTQYF.

CDR3 residues: CASSYSRGYGELFF. DNA for the CDR3: TGTGCCAGCAGTTACTCGCGAGGGTACGGGGAGCTGTTTTTT. The V gene is TRBV6-5, the J gene TRBJ2-2; D possibly corresponds to TRBD2 (5 bases). This CDR3 has 14 residues. Trimming left V 0 bases short and J 7 bases short, with 9 bases between. Looked up from germline, CDR1 is MNHEY and CDR2 is SVGAGI.

This clonotype was seen a few times. This sequence joins TRBV13 and TRBJ1-2; TRBD1 might be the D (5 bases). Germline lookup yields CDR1 PRHDT and CDR2 FYEKMQ (reference sequence). V was shortened by 5 bases and J by 4 bases, with 14 bases between the two germline ends. There are 14 residues in the CDR3. CDR3 in amino acids: CASSPQQAPYGYTF. The CDR3 DNA reads as TGTGCCAGCAGCCCCCAACAGGCGCCCTATGGCTACACCTTC.

This rearrangement joins TRBV4-1 to TRBJ2-1; a possible D gene is TRBD1 (6 bases). The germline V gene has CDR1 MGHRA and CDR2 YSYEKL. V dropped 0 bases and J dropped 3 bases, with 15 bases sitting between them. The CDR3 totals 17 residues. CDR3 sequence reads: CASSQDSTGHNYNEQFF. The CDR3 DNA sequence: TGCGCCAGCAGCCAAGATTCGACAGGCCACAACTACAATGAGCAGTTCTTC.

The rearrangement links TRBV9 to TRBJ2-1; 11 bases line up with TRBD2. CDR3 length equals 16 residues. The germline gives CDR1 SGDLS, CDR2 YYNGEE. V gave up 0 bases and J gave up 4 bases; unmatched junction bases: 3. CDR3 nucleotide sequence: TGTGCCAGCAGCGTAGTAGCGGGGGGGCTTTACAATGAGCAGTTCTTC. It encodes CASSVVAGGLYNEQFF.

This clonotype came up a few times. This chain uses TRBV7-2 with TRBJ2-1; D is unresolved. The germline V gene has CDR1 SGHTA and CDR2 FQGNSA. This CDR3 contains 15 residues. The V end was cut by 3 bases, the J end by 2 bases, with 11 bases between. The CDR3 sequence is CASSLQAAPYNEQFF. The CDR3 bases are TGTGCCAGCAGCTTGCAGGCAGCCCCCTACAATGAGCAGTTCTTC. Drawing the rest from reference TRBV7-2 and TRBJ2-1, the complete variable domain is GAGVSQSPSNKVTEKGKDVELRCDPISGHTALYWYRQSLGQGLEFLIYFQGNSAPDKSGLPSDRFSAERTGGSVSTLTIQRTQQEDSAVYLCASSLQAAPYNEQFFGPGTRLTVL.

The DNA for the CDR3 is TGCGCCAGCAGTTTCCACCGCGCATACCAAGAGACCCAGTACTTC. Its protein product is CASSFHRAYQETQYF. The rearrangement joins TRBV5-1 to TRBJ2-5, with D unclear. V lost 5 bases to trimming and J lost 0 bases, with 14 bases between them. Germline-derived CDR1 and CDR2 are SGHRS and YFSETQ. This CDR3 is built from 15 residues.

This clonotype was seen more than once but under ten times. The rearrangement joins TRBV24-1 to TRBJ1-5; D possibly corresponds to TRBD1 (5 bases). CDR3 size: 13 residues. V gave up 1 base and J gave up 8 bases, with 8 bases separating them. CDR1 is KGHDR and CDR2 is SFDVKD in the germline V gene. CDR3 loop: CATSDFGGEPQHF. The CDR3 region has the DNA TGTGCCACCAGTGATTTCGGGGGGGAGCCCCAGCATTTT.

The V gene is TRBV7-8, the J gene TRBJ2-5, with D perhaps assigned TRBD1 or TRBD2 (5 bases each). The CDR3 is 20 residues long. V was shortened by 2 bases and J by 4 bases, with 29 bases between the two germline ends. Germline CDR1 and CDR2: SGHVS and FQNEAQ. The DNA of the CDR3 is TGTGCCAGCAGCTTAAAGGTCCGGCAGGACCGGGCCCCGGGACGAGAGACCCAGTACTTC. Its translation is CASSLKVRQDRAPGRETQYF.

The genes are TRBV28 and TRBJ1-2; 8 bases line up with TRBD1. CDR1 and CDR2 (germline): MDHEN, SYDVKM. The CDR3 length is 14 residues. V was pared by 7 bases and J by 3 bases, with 7 bases of the junction left unmatched. The CDR3 loop is CASTPGGNDYGYTF. The CDR3 DNA sequence: TGTGCCAGCACCCCAGGGGGCAATGACTATGGCTACACCTTC.

Remarks on this clonotype: One junction end disagrees with the germline gene, perhaps due to a read error. The chain couples TRBV10-3 to TRBJ1-1, with 7 bases aligning to TRBD1. Looked up from germline, CDR1 is ENHRY and CDR2 is SYGVKD. The CDR3 has 13 amino acids. The DNA of the CDR3 is TGTGCCACGTGGGAGGGGGCGCGCGGTGAAGCTATCTTT. It yields the protein CATWEGARGEAIF.

The genes are TRBV27 and TRBJ2-2, with 13 bases fitting TRBD2. CDR3 length: 17 residues. V shed 3 bases, J shed 4 bases, and the junction held 5 bases outside the gene matches. Per germline, CDR1 MNHEY and CDR2 SMNVEV (reference sequence). CDR3 bases: TGTGCCAGCAGTTTCAGACTAGCGGGAGGCTCCACCGGGGAGCTGTTTTTT. It specifies CASSFRLAGGSTGELFF.

This clonotype came up a few times. The chain employs TRBV4-1 and TRBJ2-2, with D perhaps being TRBD1 or TRBD2 (5 bases each). CDR1 and CDR2 from the germline V gene are MGHRA and YSYEKL. V was shortened by 1 base and J by 1 base, with 7 bases between the two germline ends. This CDR3 region has 15 residues. This CDR3 is CASSQVGRNTGELFF. The CDR3 nucleotides are TGCGCCAGCAGCCAAGTGGGACGGAACACCGGGGAGCTGTTTTTT.

This clonotype has a count of ten or more. Here the CDR3 reads CASSGGRESSYNEQFF. The CDR3 coding sequence is TGTGCCAGCAGCGGCGGGCGGGAGAGCTCCTACAATGAGCAGTTCTTC. This rearrangement joins TRBV12-3 or TRBV12-4 to TRBJ2-1, with 7 bases lining up with TRBD2. The CDR3 is 16 residues long. The junction had 8 bases not matched to a gene; V was cut back by 6 bases and J by 0 bases.

This chain connects TRBV9 to TRBJ1-1; D may be TRBD1 (6 bases). CDR1 is SGDLS, CDR2 YYNGEE, per germline. Trimming removed 0 bases from V and 6 bases from J, with 12 bases in between. The CDR3 totals 14 residues. The CDR3 nucleotides read TGTGCCAGCAGCGTAGGGACAGCCGGCGCTGAAGCTTTCTTT. It is translated as CASSVGTAGAEAFF.

This clonotype was seen a few times. The V and J genes are TRBV12-3 or TRBV12-4 and TRBJ2-3; the D gene is possibly TRBD2 (6 bases). V was shortened by 2 bases and J by 6 bases, with 9 bases between the two germline ends. This CDR3 is built from 13 residues. The CDR3 protein is CASSLWSGDTQYF. The DNA of the CDR3 is TGTGCCAGCAGTTTATGGAGCGGGGATACGCAGTATTTT.

J is TRBJ2-5 and V is TRBV6-5; D is unclear. V was shortened by 2 bases and J by 2 bases, with 12 bases between the two germline ends. The CDR3 is 15 amino acids. CDR1 is MNHEY and CDR2 is SVGAGI in the germline V gene. CDR3 loop: CASSYTPLLQETQYF. CDR3 nucleotide sequence: TGTGCCAGCAGTTACACTCCGTTGTTACAAGAGACCCAGTACTTC.

This clonotype was recorded many times. V usage is TRBV29-1 and J usage is TRBJ2-5; TRBD1 matches at 8 bases. Trimming at V came to 6 bases and at J to 6 bases, leaving 18 bases not matched to a gene. The CDR3 length is 16 residues. Germline V lookup: CDR1 SQVTM, CDR2 ANQGSEA. DNA of the CDR3: TGCAGCGTCCTCCCGGGACAGGCCCGGAATCACAAGACCCAGTACTTC. It specifies CSVLPGQARNHKTQYF.

This clonotype showed up just a few times. The chain combines TRBV6-5 with TRBJ1-1; no definite D call. In germline, CDR1 is MNHEY, CDR2 SVGAGI. Trimming removed 2 bases from V and 0 bases from J, with 10 bases in between. The CDR3 spans 15 residues. For the CDR3, the DNA is TGTGCCAGCAGTTACAGGGTCCCTTTGAACACTGAAGCTTTCTTT. It codes for CASSYRVPLNTEAFF.

CDR3 coding DNA: TGTGCCAGCAGCTTGGACAGTTTCGGGTTCGATACGCAGTATTTT. The encoded protein is CASSLDSFGFDTQYF. The chain combines TRBV7-2 with TRBJ2-3, with D perhaps TRBD1 (6 bases). Per germline, CDR1 SGHTA and CDR2 FQGNSA. This CDR3 region has 15 residues. V was clipped by 3 bases and J by 6 bases, with 16 bases between them. Full variable domain (rest looked up from reference TRBV7-2 and TRBJ2-3): GAGVSQSPSNKVTEKGKDVELRCDPISGHTALYWYRQSLGQGLEFLIYFQGNSAPDKSGLPSDRFSAERTGGSVSTLTIQRTQQEDSAVYLCASSLDSFGFDTQYFGPGTRLTVL.

This clonotype came up a few times. The rearrangement uses TRBV20-1 and TRBJ2-5; TRBD2 might be the D (5 bases). The germline V gene encodes CDR1 DFQATT and CDR2 SNEGSKA (reference sequence). The V and J ends lost 5 bases and 4 bases respectively, with 17 bases between them. This CDR3 has 14 residues. This CDR3 reads CSAPTPPLVETQYF. The CDR3 coding sequence is TGCAGTGCTCCGACTCCCCCACTAGTAGAGACCCAGTACTTC.

The rearrangement links TRBV5-6 to TRBJ1-2; TRBD1 matches 9 bases. The V gene end was trimmed by 4 bases and the J gene end by 4 bases; junction bases not matched to a gene: 11. This CDR3 has 16 amino acids. CDR1 and CDR2 from the germline V gene are SGHDT and YYEEEE. The CDR3 bases are TGTGCCAGCAGCCAACTGACACAGGGGGCATCCTATGGCTACACCTTC. This gives the protein CASSQLTQGASYGYTF.